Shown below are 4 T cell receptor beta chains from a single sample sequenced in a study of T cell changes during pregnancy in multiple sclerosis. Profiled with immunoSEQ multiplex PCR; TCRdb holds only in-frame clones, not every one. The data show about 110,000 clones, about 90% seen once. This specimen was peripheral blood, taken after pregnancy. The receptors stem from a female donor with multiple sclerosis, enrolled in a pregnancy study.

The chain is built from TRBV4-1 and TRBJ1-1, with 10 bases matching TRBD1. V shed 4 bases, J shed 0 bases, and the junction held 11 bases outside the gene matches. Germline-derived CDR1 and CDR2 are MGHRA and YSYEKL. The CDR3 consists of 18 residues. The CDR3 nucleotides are TGCGCCAGCAGCCGGGACAGGGGCTCCGGGGCCATGAACACTGAAGCTTTCTTT. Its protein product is CASSRDRGSGAMNTEAFF.

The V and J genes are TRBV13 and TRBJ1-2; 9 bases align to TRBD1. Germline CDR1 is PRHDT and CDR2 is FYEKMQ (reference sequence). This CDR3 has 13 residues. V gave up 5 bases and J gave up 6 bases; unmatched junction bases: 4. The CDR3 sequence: CASSPGTGHGYTF. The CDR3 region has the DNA TGTGCCAGCAGCCCCGGGACAGGGCATGGCTACACCTTC.

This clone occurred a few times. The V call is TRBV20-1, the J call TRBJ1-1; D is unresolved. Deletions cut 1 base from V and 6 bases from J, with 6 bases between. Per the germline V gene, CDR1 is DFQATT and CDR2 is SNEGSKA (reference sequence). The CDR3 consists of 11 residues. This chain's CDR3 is CSARVTAEAFF. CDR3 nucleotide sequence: TGCAGTGCTAGAGTAACAGCTGAAGCTTTCTTT.

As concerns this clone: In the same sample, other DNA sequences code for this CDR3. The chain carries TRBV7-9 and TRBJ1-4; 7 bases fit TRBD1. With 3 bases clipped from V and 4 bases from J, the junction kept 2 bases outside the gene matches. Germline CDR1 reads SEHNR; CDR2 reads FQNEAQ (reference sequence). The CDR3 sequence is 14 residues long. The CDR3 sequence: CASSLGQSNEKLFF. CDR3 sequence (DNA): TGTGCCAGCAGCTTGGGACAGAGTAATGAAAAACTGTTTTTT.